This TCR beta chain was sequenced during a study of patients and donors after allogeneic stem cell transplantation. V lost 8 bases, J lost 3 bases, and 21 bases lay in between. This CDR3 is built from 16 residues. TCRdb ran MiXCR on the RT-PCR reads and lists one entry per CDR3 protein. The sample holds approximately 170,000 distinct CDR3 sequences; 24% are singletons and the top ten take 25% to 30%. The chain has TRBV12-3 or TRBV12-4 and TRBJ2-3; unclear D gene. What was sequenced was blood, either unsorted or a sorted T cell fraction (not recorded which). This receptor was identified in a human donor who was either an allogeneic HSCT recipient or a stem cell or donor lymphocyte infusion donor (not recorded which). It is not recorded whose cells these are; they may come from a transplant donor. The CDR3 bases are TGTGCCAGCCTCACCCTCGCAGGAAACCGGACAGATACGCAGTATTTT. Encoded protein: CASLTLAGNRTDTQYF.